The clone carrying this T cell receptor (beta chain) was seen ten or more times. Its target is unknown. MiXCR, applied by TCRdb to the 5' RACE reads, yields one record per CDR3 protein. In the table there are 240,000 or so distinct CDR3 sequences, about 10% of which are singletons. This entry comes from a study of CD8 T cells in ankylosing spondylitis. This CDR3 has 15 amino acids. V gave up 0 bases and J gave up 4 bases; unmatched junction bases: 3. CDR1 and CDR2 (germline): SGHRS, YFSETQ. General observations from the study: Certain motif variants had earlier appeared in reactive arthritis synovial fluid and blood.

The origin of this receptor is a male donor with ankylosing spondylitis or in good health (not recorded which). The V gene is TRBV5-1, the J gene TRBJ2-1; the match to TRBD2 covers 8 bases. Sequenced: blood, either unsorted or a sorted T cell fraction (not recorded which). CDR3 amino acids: CASSLAASGYNEQFF. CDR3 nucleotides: TGCGCCAGCAGCTTGGCGGCTAGCGGGTACAATGAGCAGTTCTTC.